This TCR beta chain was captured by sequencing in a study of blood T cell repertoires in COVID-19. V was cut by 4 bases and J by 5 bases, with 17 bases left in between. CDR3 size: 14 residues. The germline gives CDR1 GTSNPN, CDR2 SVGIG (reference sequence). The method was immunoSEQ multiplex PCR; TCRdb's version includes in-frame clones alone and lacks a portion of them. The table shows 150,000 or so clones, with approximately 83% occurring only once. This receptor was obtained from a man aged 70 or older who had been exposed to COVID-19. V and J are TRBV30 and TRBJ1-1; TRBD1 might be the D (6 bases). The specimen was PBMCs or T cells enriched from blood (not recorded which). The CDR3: CAWITLTGKTEAFF. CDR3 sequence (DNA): TGTGCCTGGATTACCTTGACAGGAAAAACTGAAGCTTTCTTT.